Following are 2 T cell receptor beta chains from one sample sequenced in a study of Ad26.COV2.S vaccination and SARS-CoV-2 variants. The treatment: some 20 received Ad26.COV2.S at low or high dose, single or two shots; 5 received placebo; per-sample allocation not given. Sampling was done on day 63 after the first vaccine or placebo injection. Some clones are missing from TCRdb's copy, which holds only in-frame ones; the method was immunoSEQ multiplex PCR. The table has hundreds of thousands of clones, roughly 90% seen once. Here the sequenced sample was peripheral blood, taken in a trial of Ad26.COV2.S vaccine versus placebo. The receptors derive from a person aged 18-60 years who received the Ad26.COV2.S COVID-19 vaccine or a placebo.

The V and J genes are TRBV12-3 or TRBV12-4 and TRBJ1-3; D is unclear. Between the trimmed V and J ends, which lost 1 base and 10 bases, there was a span of 5 bases. The CDR3 contains 11 residues. The CDR3 nucleotides read TGTGCCAGCAGTTTAGGAACGACCATATATTTT. This sequence encodes CASSLGTTIYF.

The genes are TRBV3-1 (or the pseudogene TRBV3-2) and TRBJ2-3; D gene ambiguous. Germline assignment: CDR1 LGHDT and CDR2 YNNKEL (reference sequence). Deletions cut 1 base from V and 2 bases from J, with 10 bases between. The CDR3 extends over 15 amino acids. The DNA of the CDR3 is TGTGCCAGCAGCCAAGCCTCGCGGCCCACAGATACGCAGTATTTT. Translation: CASSQASRPTDTQYF.